This TCR beta chain was sequenced in a study of cytomegalovirus exposure and HLA in healthy donors. Study information: One earlier analysis, a look at approximately 190 million T cells, found fewer than 140 million unique TCR beta sequences. General study results and limits: Rare TCR sequences dominated, though some public TCRs recurred in many donors.

This CDR3 has 17 residues. Germline CDR1 LNHDA, CDR2 SQIVND (reference sequence). The V segment lost 3 bases and the J segment 4 bases; nucleotides outside the gene matches: 7. A word on this clone: The antigen remains unidentified.

A multiplex PCR was run with 60 Vbeta primers and 13 Jbeta primers. Sequencing was performed with immunoSEQ multiplex PCR; in TCRdb, only in-frame clones are kept and a portion is missing. The table lists around 150,000 clones, roughly 78% of them singletons. This rearrangement joins TRBV19 to TRBJ2-5, with 14 bases identical to TRBD2. The sequence derives from a man in his forties or fifties in good health and CMV-seropositive. Sequenced: PBMCs. CDR3 region: CASSMGGLAGVLETQYF. The CDR3 nucleotides are TGTGCCAGTAGTATGGGGGGACTAGCGGGAGTATTAGAGACCCAGTACTTC.